The T cell receptor (beta chain) described here comes from a study of T cell responses to AZD1222 COVID-19 vaccine. The CDR3 contains 16 residues. V trimming: 0 bases; J trimming: 4 bases; junction bases outside the gene matches: 4. Germline CDR1 is SGHRS and CDR2 is YFSETQ. Here immunoSEQ multiplex PCR was the method, and the copy in TCRdb shows in-frame clones only, minus some. The sample records more than 150,000 clones, more than 75% being singletons. This TCR was sampled from an adult who received the AZD1222 COVID-19 vaccine. This sample comprised peripheral blood, obtained 28 days after the second AZD1222 dose. The genes are TRBV5-1 and TRBJ2-1, with 10 bases that match TRBD2. Written as DNA, the CDR3 is TGCGCCAGCAGCTTGGTGGTAGCGGGAGGATACAATGAGCAGTTCTTC. Translation gives CASSLVVAGGYNEQFF.